This T cell receptor (beta chain) originates from a study of cytomegalovirus exposure and HLA in healthy donors. Use of 60 Vbeta and 13 Jbeta primers characterized the PCR. Clones were sequenced by immunoSEQ multiplex PCR, and TCRdb holds only the in-frame ones, with some missing. The profile shows roughly 100,000 clones, over 60% of them singletons. This CDR3 has 17 amino acids. V lost 0 bases and J lost 4, with 16 bases in between. The germline V gene has CDR1 LGHNA and CDR2 YNFKEQ. This chain connects TRBV4-2 to TRBJ1-3; D remains ambiguous. Sequenced material: PBMCs. This TCR was recovered from a woman in her forties or fifties in good health and CMV-seropositive. The CDR3 spells CASSQEPLPAFGNTIYF. DNA of the CDR3: TGTGCCAGCAGCCAAGAACCCCTGCCTGCGTTCGGAAACACCATATATTTT.